This T cell receptor beta chain was observed in a study of cytomegalovirus exposure and HLA in healthy donors. Study-level background: Clustering assigned 81% of the approximately 400 genotyped donors to the Caucasian-associated ancestry cluster.

Germline assignment: CDR1 LNHDA and CDR2 SQIVND (reference sequence). There are 12 residues in the CDR3. Trimming stripped 8 bases from V and 7 bases from J, with 14 bases between. PCR amplification relied on 60 Vbeta primers (plus 13 Jbeta primers). The method was immunoSEQ multiplex PCR; TCRdb's version includes in-frame clones alone and lacks a portion of them. The sample lists some 220,000 clones, 70% to 85% occurring once. A note on this clone: Its antigen is currently unknown.

The study, taken as a whole, reports: Overall, around 160 TCR beta chains were annotated as cytomegalovirus-associated.

Material: PBMCs. The gene calls are TRBV19 and TRBJ1-1; a possible D gene is TRBD1 (5 bases). The TCR was taken from a woman between 35 and 50 years old in good health and CMV-seronegative. The CDR3 DNA reads as TGTGCCAGTGTCAGGGAACTCAGTGAAGCTTTCTTT. It specifies CASVRELSEAFF.